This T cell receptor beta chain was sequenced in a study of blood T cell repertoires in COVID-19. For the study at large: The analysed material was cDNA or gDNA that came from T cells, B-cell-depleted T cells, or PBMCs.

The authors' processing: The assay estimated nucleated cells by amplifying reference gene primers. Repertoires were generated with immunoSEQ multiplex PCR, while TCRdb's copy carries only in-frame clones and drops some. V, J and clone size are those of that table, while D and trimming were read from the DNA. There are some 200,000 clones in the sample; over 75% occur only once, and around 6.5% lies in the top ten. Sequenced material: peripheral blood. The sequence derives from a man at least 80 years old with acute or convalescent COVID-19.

The CDR3 region has the DNA TGCGCCAGCAGACTCGGGACAGGGGCAGATACGCAGTATTTT. Translated, it gives CASRLGTGADTQYF. This chain uses TRBV5-1 with TRBJ2-3; TRBD1 aligns across 10 bases. This CDR3 comprises 14 residues. Germline CDR1 is SGHRS and CDR2 is YFSETQ. After removal of 5 bases from V and 4 bases from J, the junction contained 4 bases not matched to a gene.